One sample yielded the 3 T cell receptor beta chains listed below, sequenced in a study of cytomegalovirus exposure and HLA in healthy donors. It was with 60 Vbeta and 13 Jbeta primers that the PCR ran. Clones were sequenced by immunoSEQ multiplex PCR, and TCRdb holds only the in-frame ones, with some missing. The data contain some 180,000 clones, about four fifths of them singletons. Material for sequencing was PBMCs. The receptor set was obtained from a female donor in good health and CMV-seronegative.

J is TRBJ2-7 and V is TRBV5-1; a weak D match, TRBD2 (6 bases). Per germline, CDR1 SGHRS and CDR2 YFSETQ. V gave up 0 bases and J gave up 3 bases, with 10 bases separating them. This CDR3 is built from 14 residues. The chain's CDR3 is CASSLGTGVYEQYF. The CDR3 DNA reads as TGCGCCAGCAGCTTGGGGACGGGGGTCTACGAGCAGTACTTC.

The chain recombines TRBV27 with TRBJ2-1; TRBD2 agrees at 12 bases. The germline V gene has CDR1 MNHEY and CDR2 SMNVEV (reference sequence). The CDR3 length is 15 residues. The V gene end was trimmed by 5 bases and the J gene end by 6 bases; junction bases not matched to a gene: 5. CDR3 sequence reads: CASSPLAGGLNEQFF. The CDR3 coding sequence is TGTGCCAGCAGTCCCCTAGCGGGAGGGCTCAATGAGCAGTTCTTC.

The chain employs TRBV4-2 and TRBJ2-4; possible D gene TRBD1, 6 bases. The CDR3 loop spans 17 amino acids. The germline V and J ends were trimmed by 0 bases and 8 bases, with 20 bases remaining between them. The germline V gene encodes CDR1 LGHNA and CDR2 YNFKEQ. The CDR3 nucleotides are TGTGCCAGCAGCCAAGATAGGTTGAGCAGGGGAGAGGACATTCAGTACTTC. Translating gives CASSQDRLSRGEDIQYF.